The next 5 T cell receptor beta chains were all read from a single sample in a study of molecular identifiers for immune sequencing clone quantification. MiXCR, run by TCRdb on the PCR reads, gives a single entry per CDR3 protein. This table has about 630,000 distinct CDR3 sequences, over 25% appearing once. Sequencing input: naive CD8+ T cells from blood, with Jurkat cell RNA spiked in. Subset specified: FACS-sorted CD8+CD4-CCR7+CD45RA+ naive T cells. These receptors came from a human donor in good health. Some libraries in this study had Jurkat cell RNA spiked in.

This clonotype was observed once. The chain links TRBV6-5 to TRBJ2-7, with D maybe TRBD2 (5 bases). Trimming cost V 6 bases and J 4 bases, with 16 bases left between them. The CDR3 runs 14 residues. Germline V gene data show CDR1 as MNHEY and CDR2 as SVGAGI. Written as DNA, the CDR3 is TGTGCCAGCAGCACTAGGGTCATCAAATACGAGCAGTACTTC. Its translation: CASSTRVIKYEQYF.

The chain joins TRBV9 to TRBJ2-7; 10 bases match TRBD1. The CDR3 runs 15 residues. Germline V gene lookup returns CDR1 SGDLS and CDR2 YYNGEE. J gave up 3 bases and V 5 bases, and 8 bases lay outside the gene matches. The CDR3, as DNA: TGTGCCAGCAGTCATACCGGGACAGGGGACTACGAGCAGTACTTC. It yields the protein CASSHTGTGDYEQYF.

Many counts were recorded for this clonotype. The CDR3 DNA reads TGCAGTGCTAGAGACCCCACTAGTACCGACTGGGAGCAGTACTTC. Translating it yields CSARDPTSTDWEQYF. This rearrangement joins TRBV20-1 to TRBJ2-7, with a tentative D call TRBD2 (5 bases). Trimming removed 0 bases from V and 7 bases from J, with 19 bases in between. Germline assignment: CDR1 DFQATT and CDR2 SNEGSKA (reference sequence). The CDR3 consists of 15 residues.

As concerns this clonotype: This may be a read error, as it is one base from a much larger clone. V and J are TRBV3-1 and TRBJ1-1, with D possibly matching TRBD1 (5 bases). This CDR3 comprises 13 residues. Deletions cut 4 bases from V and 3 bases from J, with 9 bases between. In germline, CDR1 is LGHDT, CDR2 YNNKEL (reference sequence). The CDR3 is CASSREGHTEAFF. For the CDR3, the DNA is TGTGCCAGCAGCCGGGAGGGGCACACTGAAGCTTTCTTT.

This clonotype was counted between two and nine times. The chain has TRBV19 and TRBJ1-1; a weak D match, TRBD1 (6 bases). From germline, CDR1 is LNHDA and CDR2 SQIVND (reference sequence). The germline V and J ends were trimmed by 3 bases and 4 bases, with 9 bases remaining between them. The CDR3 loop spans 13 amino acids. This CDR3 reads CASSMGGRTEAFF. DNA of the CDR3: TGTGCCAGTAGTATGGGGGGGCGCACTGAAGCTTTCTTT.